These 20 T cell receptor beta chains share one sample of origin, sequenced in a study of STAT5B mutations in CD4+ large granular lymphocyte leukemia. Libraries were prepared by immunoSEQ multiplex PCR; TCRdb keeps only in-frame clonotypes and omits some of them. The sample lists 25,000 to 30,000 clones; 78% were seen once. Specimen: CD4+ T cells from blood buffy coats. The receptors here all came from a human donor in good health.

V gene TRBV7-9 combines with J gene TRBJ1-2; D gene ambiguous. Trimming left V 5 bases short and J 1 base short, with 8 bases between. The CDR3 loop spans 13 amino acids. CDR1 and CDR2 (germline): SEHNR, FQNEAQ (reference sequence). The CDR3: CASSRVGNYGYTF. The DNA of the CDR3 is TGTGCCAGCAGCCGCGTGGGTAACTATGGCTACACCTTC.

The chain links TRBV10-3 to TRBJ2-5; D is possibly TRBD2 (5 bases). The V and J ends lost 2 bases and 2 bases respectively, with 12 bases between them. The germline V gene encodes CDR1 ENHRY and CDR2 SYGVKD. The CDR3 is 15 amino acids. The CDR3, as DNA: TGTGCCATCAGTGAGCCGGGATCGACTCAAGAGACCCAGTACTTC. This gives the protein CAISEPGSTQETQYF.

The table lists this clone with a few counts. The V and J genes are TRBV7-9 and TRBJ1-4; 8 bases fit TRBD1. CDR1 is SEHNR and CDR2 is FQNEAQ in the germline V gene (reference sequence). This CDR3 is built from 14 residues. V lost 3 bases, J lost 6 bases, and 3 bases stayed unmatched. The CDR3 sequence is CASSLIQGDEKLFF. CDR3 nucleotides: TGTGCCAGCAGCTTGATACAGGGGGATGAAAAACTGTTTTTT.

This chain's CDR3 is CASSSGTASSYEQYF. The CDR3 bases are TGTGCCAGCAGTTCCGGGACAGCGAGCTCCTACGAGCAGTACTTC. V gene TRBV28 combines with J gene TRBJ2-7, with 7 bases fitting TRBD1. This CDR3 is built from 15 residues. V shed 4 bases, J shed 0 bases, and the junction held 6 bases outside the gene matches. From germline, CDR1 is MDHEN and CDR2 SYDVKM.

This chain connects TRBV28 to TRBJ1-5; D may be TRBD1 (5 bases). The germline gives CDR1 MDHEN, CDR2 SYDVKM. V was cut by 5 bases and J by 3 bases, with 11 bases left in between. This CDR3 is 14 amino acids long. As DNA, the CDR3 is TGTGCCAGCAGTCTAGAACAGGCCAATCAGCCCCAGCATTTT. Translated, it gives CASSLEQANQPQHF.

This clone is a singleton in its sample. This chain connects TRBV18 to TRBJ2-1, with D perhaps assigned TRBD1 or TRBD2 (5 bases each). The V end was cut by 2 bases, the J end by 8 bases, with 7 bases between. CDR1 is KGHSH, CDR2 LQKENI, per germline. This CDR3 has 12 amino acids. CDR3: CASSPRDHEQFF. As DNA, the CDR3 is TGTGCCAGCTCACCAAGGGACCATGAGCAGTTCTTC.

The V call is TRBV6-4, the J call TRBJ2-6; D is ambiguous. This CDR3 has 15 amino acids. Germline lookup yields CDR1 MRHNA and CDR2 SNTAGT. The V and J ends lost 4 bases and 0 bases respectively, with 7 bases between them. CDR3 region: CASSVQSSGANVLTF. The CDR3, as DNA: TGTGCCAGCAGTGTCCAAAGCTCTGGGGCCAACGTCCTGACTTTC.

The rearrangement links TRBV29-1 to TRBJ1-4; D is undetermined. CDR1 and CDR2 (germline): SQVTM, ANQGSEA. CDR3 length equals 11 residues. The CDR3 bases are TGCACCGCCGGGCATAATGAAAAACTGTTTTTT. This gives the protein CTAGHNEKLFF.

The chain joins TRBV5-4 to TRBJ2-2, with 7 bases lining up with TRBD1. The length of the CDR3 is 16 residues. With 0 bases clipped from V and 0 bases from J, the junction kept 2 bases outside the gene matches. Germline CDR1 and CDR2: SGHNT and YYREEE (reference sequence). CDR3 bases: TGTGCCAGCAGCTTGGGGGACAGACCGAACACCGGGGAGCTGTTTTTT. Its translation: CASSLGDRPNTGELFF. Filled out from reference TRBV5-4 and TRBJ2-2, the complete variable domain reads ETGVTQSPTHLIKTRGQQVTLRCSSQSGHNTVSWYQQALGQGPQFIFQYYREEENGRGNFPPRFSGLQFPNYSSELNVNALELDDSALYLCASSLGDRPNTGELFFGEGSRLTVL.

The chain employs TRBV20-1 and TRBJ2-3; the D call may be TRBD1 or TRBD2 (6 bases each). Germline V gene lookup returns CDR1 DFQATT and CDR2 SNEGSKA (reference sequence). This CDR3 contains 11 residues. V was clipped by 8 bases and J by 3 bases, with 9 bases between them. The CDR3 reads CSSGATDTQYF. The CDR3 DNA follows: TGCAGTTCGGGGGCGACAGATACGCAGTATTTT.

The CDR3 here is CATALAAGGRTDTQYF. In DNA form, the CDR3 reads TGTGCCACCGCCCTAGCAGCGGGGGGCCGCACAGATACGCAGTATTTT. This chain connects TRBV10-3 to TRBJ2-3; 9 bases fit TRBD2. The CDR3 length is 16 residues. Germline V gives CDR1 ENHRY, CDR2 SYGVKD. V lost 10 bases, J lost 1 base, and 12 bases stayed unmatched.

The chain joins TRBV7-8 to TRBJ2-1, with 9 bases lining up with TRBD1. The CDR3 covers 16 residues. Germline V gene data show CDR1 as SGHVS and CDR2 as FQNEAQ. The trim removed 5 bases at V and 6 bases at J, leaving 11 bases unmatched. For the CDR3, the DNA is TGTGCCAGCAGCGGAGACCGGGACAGGGTATCCAATGAGCAGTTCTTC. Protein sequence: CASSGDRDRVSNEQFF.

This chain uses TRBV7-2 with TRBJ1-2, with 11 bases that match TRBD1. Germline-derived CDR1 and CDR2 are SGHTA and FQGNSA. The CDR3 runs to 14 residues. Trimming at V came to 5 bases and at J to 7 bases, leaving 6 bases not matched to a gene. CDR3 in amino acids: CASSPRTGGIGYTF. CDR3 bases: TGTGCCAGCAGCCCCAGGACAGGGGGCATTGGCTACACCTTC.

This chain links TRBV28 with TRBJ1-1, with 8 bases that match TRBD1. The CDR3 sequence is 17 residues long. Per the germline V gene, CDR1 is MDHEN and CDR2 is SYDVKM. The J segment lost 1 base and the V segment lost 5 bases, leaving 12 bases of the junction unmatched. CDR3 protein: CASSPIRFDRGNTEAFF. The CDR3 region has the DNA TGTGCCAGCAGTCCTATCAGATTCGACAGGGGGAACACTGAAGCTTTCTTT.

In this sample, this clone turned up a few times. The CDR3, as DNA: TGTGCCAGCAGTCAGACAGGGACTAACACTGAAGCTTTCTTT. Translating it yields CASSQTGTNTEAFF. The V call is TRBV25-1, the J call TRBJ1-1; 7 bases agree with TRBD1. This CDR3 contains 14 residues. Unmatched junction bases numbered 5, after V lost 5 bases and J lost 2 bases. Germline V gene sequence: CDR1 MGHDK, CDR2 SYGVNS.

The V call is TRBV6-6, the J call TRBJ2-7; D is perhaps TRBD1 (6 bases). The CDR3 has 11 residues. V gave up 8 bases and J gave up 6 bases, with 11 bases separating them. Germline V gene sequence: CDR1 MNHNY, CDR2 SVGAGI (reference sequence). In DNA form, the CDR3 reads TGTGCCAGCTTCAGGGGTTCCGAGCAGTACTTC. Translation: CASFRGSEQYF.

The J gene is TRBJ1-1, the V gene TRBV18, with TRBD1 matching 7 bases. Germline-derived CDR1 and CDR2 are KGHSH and LQKENI. The CDR3 consists of 14 residues. After removal of 6 bases from V and 1 base from J, the junction contained 5 bases not matched to a gene. This CDR3 reads CASSPGGPNTEAFF. CDR3 nucleotide sequence: TGTGCCAGCTCGCCAGGGGGGCCGAACACTGAAGCTTTCTTT. The full variable domain, its missing parts supplied by reference TRBV18 and TRBJ1-1, is NAGVMQNPRHLVRRRGQEARLRCSPMKGHSHVYWYRQLPEEGLKFMVYLQKENIIDESGMPKERFSAEFPKEGPSILRIQQVVRGDSAAYFCASSPGGPNTEAFFGQGTRLTVV.

This chain links TRBV28 with TRBJ2-7, with 11 bases aligning to TRBD1. CDR1 and CDR2 from the germline V gene are MDHEN and SYDVKM. The CDR3 is 19 amino acids. The V segment lost 5 bases and the J segment 6 bases; nucleotides outside the gene matches: 21. CDR3 residues: CASSPPAGTGGRFVREQYF. The CDR3 DNA reads as TGTGCCAGCAGTCCCCCCGCCGGGACAGGGGGGCGGTTCGTACGCGAGCAGTACTTC.

This clone was recorded a few times. The rearrangement joins TRBV12-5 to TRBJ1-1; D possibly corresponds to TRBD1 (6 bases). The CDR3 spans 14 residues. V was clipped by 6 bases and J by 0 bases, with 11 bases between them. Germline V CDR1 and CDR2: LGHNT, FRNRAP. The CDR3, as DNA: TGTGCTAGTGGGCGGGACATCATGAACACTGAAGCTTTCTTT. Translating it yields CASGRDIMNTEAFF. The whole variable domain, filled in from reference TRBV12-5 and TRBJ1-1, reads DARVTQTPRHKVTEMGQEVTMRCQPILGHNTVFWYRQTMMQGLELLAYFRNRAPLDDSGMPKDRFSAEMPDATLATLKIQPSEPRDSAVYFCASGRDIMNTEAFFGQGTRLTVV.

This clone was picked up a small number of times. CDR3 region: CASSPQGGQTRSQPQHF. For the CDR3, the DNA is TGTGCCAGTAGTCCTCAGGGTGGGCAGACAAGGAGTCAGCCCCAGCATTTT. The J gene is TRBJ1-5, the V gene TRBV19; possibly TRBD1 for D (5 bases). Per germline, CDR1 LNHDA and CDR2 SQIVND (reference sequence). The germline V and J ends were trimmed by 5 bases and 6 bases, with 23 bases remaining between them. This CDR3 contains 17 residues. The whole variable domain, remainder taken from reference TRBV19 and TRBJ1-5, is DGGITQSPKYLFRKEGQNVTLSCEQNLNHDAMYWYRQDPGQGLRLIYYSQIVNDFQKGDIAEGYSVSREKKESFPLTVTSAQKNPTAFYLCASSPQGGQTRSQPQHFGDGTRLSIL.